This entry lists 31 T cell receptor beta chains sequenced from one sample in a study of blood T cell repertoires in COVID-19. Clones were sequenced by immunoSEQ multiplex PCR, and TCRdb holds only the in-frame ones, with some missing. The table lists around 100,000 clones, 65% to 90% of them singletons. Sequencing was done on a sample of PBMCs or T cells enriched from blood (not recorded which). These receptors all come from a woman aged 50 to 60 who had recovered from COVID-19.

A few counts support this clone. The chain links TRBV19 to TRBJ1-1; TRBD1 matches 9 bases. Germline values: CDR1 LNHDA, CDR2 SQIVND (reference sequence). This CDR3 region has 15 residues. J was trimmed by 1 base and V by 6 bases; bases with no gene match: 6. CDR3: CASSLGTGTNTEAFF. The CDR3 nucleotides are TGTGCCAGTAGCCTCGGGACAGGGACGAACACTGAAGCTTTCTTT.

The V gene is TRBV15, the J gene TRBJ1-5, with TRBD1 matching 9 bases. This CDR3 contains 15 residues. Germline lookup yields CDR1 LNHNV and CDR2 YYDKDF (reference sequence). Germline trimming cut 1 base from V and 2 bases from J; bases unmatched to any gene: 0. The CDR3 sequence is CATSRGTGGNQPQHF. Here the CDR3 DNA reads TGTGCCACCAGCAGAGGGACAGGGGGCAATCAGCCCCAGCATTTT.

This sequence joins TRBV9 and TRBJ2-2; maybe TRBD1 (6 bases). The CDR3 has 15 amino acids. V was shortened by 6 bases and J by 1 base, with 13 bases between the two germline ends. Germline V gives CDR1 SGDLS, CDR2 YYNGEE. The CDR3 DNA is TGTGCCAGCACCGAATGGGGGCAGAACACCGGGGAGCTGTTTTTT. This codes for CASTEWGQNTGELFF.

The chain couples TRBV3-1 (or the pseudogene TRBV3-2) to TRBJ2-1, with D tentatively TRBD1 (5 bases). The CDR3 runs to 20 residues. Germline V gene lookup returns CDR1 LGHDT and CDR2 YNNKEL (reference sequence). The V gene lost 0 bases and the J gene lost 6 bases, with 27 bases spanning the gap. In DNA form, the CDR3 reads TGTGCCAGCAGCCAAGATTTTCTCTCGTGGGGCAGGCCAAGGGGCAATGAGCAGTTCTTC. It specifies CASSQDFLSWGRPRGNEQFF.

The CDR3 is CASSLVQGTSEQYF. DNA of the CDR3: TGTGCCAGCAGTTTAGTACAGGGGACTTCCGAGCAGTACTTC. The gene calls are TRBV28 and TRBJ2-7, with D tentatively TRBD1 (7 bases). Germline CDR1 MDHEN, CDR2 SYDVKM. The V and J ends lost 2 bases and 6 bases respectively, with 14 bases between them. The CDR3 runs 14 residues. The full variable domain, with the rest looked up from reference TRBV28 and TRBJ2-7, is DVKVTQSSRYLVKRTGEKVFLECVQDMDHENMFWYRQDPGLGLRLIYFSYDVKMKEKGDIPEGYSVSREKKERFSLILESASTNQTSMYLCASSLVQGTSEQYFGPGTRLTVT.

This sequence joins TRBV5-1 and TRBJ1-3, with TRBD1 identical over 7 bases. J gave up 4 bases and V 3 bases, and 1 base lay outside the gene matches. This CDR3 is 13 amino acids long. Germline loops: CDR1 SGHRS, CDR2 YFSETQ. The CDR3 loop is CASSSDRGNTIYF. The CDR3 region has the DNA TGCGCCAGCAGCTCGGACAGGGGAAACACCATATATTTT. Looking up the rest from reference TRBV5-1 and TRBJ1-3 gives the full variable domain: KAGVTQTPRYLIKTRGQQVTLSCSPISGHRSVSWYQQTPGQGLQFLFEYFSETQRNKGNFPGRFSGRQFSNSRSEMNVSTLELGDSALYLCASSSDRGNTIYFGEGSWLTVV.

V gene TRBV12-3 or TRBV12-4 combines with J gene TRBJ1-4, with D perhaps TRBD1 (6 bases). The CDR3 extends over 13 amino acids. Trimming cost V 4 bases and J 8 bases, with 11 bases left between them. CDR3 DNA: TGTGCCAGCAGTTCCTGGACAGCCGAAAAACTGTTTTTT. Translating it yields CASSSWTAEKLFF.

J is TRBJ2-7 and V is TRBV18; unclear D gene. The CDR3 has 14 amino acids. The germline CDR1 and CDR2 sequences are KGHSH and LQKENI. V lost 5 bases, J lost 2 bases, and 13 bases lay in between. The CDR3 region is CASSTTSEAYEQYF. The CDR3 DNA sequence: TGTGCCAGCTCAACAACCTCCGAAGCCTACGAGCAGTACTTC.

The chain uses TRBV6-6 and TRBJ2-7; D may be TRBD2 (5 bases). Germline V CDR1 and CDR2: MNHNY, SVGAGI (reference sequence). The CDR3 runs to 14 residues. V was shortened by 5 bases and J by 0 bases, with 11 bases between the two germline ends. CDR3 nucleotide sequence: TGTGCCAGCAGTGAGAGACTAAACTCCTACGAGCAGTACTTC. Encoded protein: CASSERLNSYEQYF.

V gene TRBV2 combines with J gene TRBJ1-5; perhaps TRBD1 as D (5 bases). The CDR3 spans 16 residues. The V end lost 2 bases, the J end lost 6 bases, and 17 bases lay between the germline ends. Germline CDR1 SNHLY, CDR2 FYNNEI. CDR3 loop: CASSEKGNPGGQPQHF. The CDR3 bases are TGTGCCAGCAGTGAAAAGGGCAATCCCGGGGGTCAGCCCCAGCATTTT.

The table lists this clone with a count of one. This chain links TRBV5-1 with TRBJ1-6, with TRBD1 matching over 12 bases. The CDR3 length is 17 residues. With V trimmed by 0 bases and J by 7 bases, 5 bases remained unmatched. The V gene's germline CDR1 is SGHRS and CDR2 YFSETQ. The CDR3 DNA sequence: TGCGCCAGCAGCTTGGTCGGGACAGGGGGCGGGAATTCACCCCTCCACTTT. This gives the protein CASSLVGTGGGNSPLHF.

This clone came up many times. The chain is built from TRBV7-9 and TRBJ2-1; TRBD2 matches at 7 bases. The junction had 16 bases not matched to a gene; V was cut back by 4 bases and J by 7 bases. The CDR3 is made up of 17 amino acids. The V gene's germline CDR1 is SEHNR and CDR2 FQNEAQ (reference sequence). CDR3 DNA sequence: TGTGCCAGCAGCTCCTCTAGCGGTGATACCCGTTCGAATGAGCAGTTCTTC. This encodes CASSSSSGDTRSNEQFF.

The rearrangement uses TRBV11-2 and TRBJ2-2; D not certain. This CDR3 has 14 residues. The germline V gene encodes CDR1 SGHAT and CDR2 FQNNGV. V was pared by 3 bases and J by 6 bases, with 11 bases between. The CDR3 spells CASSLGSQAGELFF. The CDR3 nucleotides read TGTGCCAGCAGCTTGGGTAGTCAGGCCGGGGAGCTGTTTTTT.

The CDR3, as DNA: TGTGCCAGCAGTTTATTGTGGAGTGGGACACTTGTCTCACCCCTCCACTTT. Protein: CASSLLWSGTLVSPLHF. This rearrangement joins TRBV27 to TRBJ1-6; D possibly corresponds to TRBD1 (6 bases). Germline CDR1 MNHEY, CDR2 SMNVEV (reference sequence). The V end was cut by 1 base, the J end by 10 bases, with 20 bases between. The CDR3 runs 17 residues.

The chain couples TRBV12-3 or TRBV12-4 to TRBJ2-5; no clear D. The CDR3 is 11 amino acids. V lost 4 bases and J lost 5, with 5 bases in between. CDR3 amino acids: CASSSIETQYF. Written as DNA, the CDR3 is TGTGCCAGCAGTTCTATCGAGACCCAGTACTTC.

The genes are TRBV7-3 and TRBJ1-1, with D possibly TRBD1 on 6 matching bases. There are 14 residues in the CDR3. The V gene's germline CDR1 is SGHTA and CDR2 FQGTGA. V lost 5 bases and J 1 base, leaving 11 bases between the germline ends. CDR3 bases: TGTGCCAGCAGCCTAGACAGGAAGAACACTGAAGCTTTCTTT. It translates to CASSLDRKNTEAFF.

The chain is built from TRBV18 and TRBJ1-5; 11 positions agree with TRBD1. This CDR3 spans 14 amino acids. V gave up 5 bases and J gave up 5 bases; unmatched junction bases: 2. CDR1 KGHSH and CDR2 LQKENI come from the germline V gene. CDR3 protein: CASSGQGAHQPQHF. CDR3 in DNA: TGTGCCAGCTCAGGACAGGGGGCACATCAGCCCCAGCATTTT.

The V and J genes are TRBV27 and TRBJ2-7; TRBD1 matches at 9 bases. CDR1 and CDR2 (germline): MNHEY, SMNVEV (reference sequence). The CDR3 is made up of 14 amino acids. V trimming: 0 bases; J trimming: 5 bases; junction bases outside the gene matches: 2. The chain's CDR3 is CASSLSGTGNEQYF. The CDR3 nucleotides read TGTGCCAGCAGTTTATCCGGGACAGGGAACGAGCAGTACTTC.

The sample holds a few counts of this clone. The chain joins TRBV9 to TRBJ1-5, with D possibly being TRBD1 (5 bases). CDR1 and CDR2 from the germline V gene are SGDLS and YYNGEE. The CDR3 contains 15 residues. Trimming left V 0 bases short and J 0 bases short, with 7 bases between. CDR3 in DNA: TGTGCCAGCAGCGTAGAAGGGGCTAGCAATCAGCCCCAGCATTTT. Protein: CASSVEGASNQPQHF. Filled out from reference TRBV9 and TRBJ1-5, the complete variable domain reads DSGVTQTPKHLITATGQRVTLRCSPRSGDLSVYWYQQSLDQGLQFLIQYYNGEERAKGNILERFSAQQFPDLHSELNLSSLELGDSALYFCASSVEGASNQPQHFGDGTRLSIL.

The count of this clone is one. This chain links TRBV9 with TRBJ1-1; a possible D gene is TRBD1 (5 bases). Germline V gene lookup returns CDR1 SGDLS and CDR2 YYNGEE. The ends were cut back, 4 bases at V and 6 bases at J, with 13 bases in the middle. CDR3 length: 13 residues. CDR3 loop: CASSTQGGSEAFF. DNA for the CDR3: TGTGCCAGCAGCACTCAGGGAGGGTCTGAAGCTTTCTTT.

This clone was picked up one time. V usage is TRBV29-1 and J usage is TRBJ2-1; 11 nucleotides match TRBD2. Germline CDR1 reads SQVTM; CDR2 reads ANQGSEA. The CDR3 sequence is 14 residues long. The V gene end was trimmed by 6 bases and the J gene end by 9 bases; junction bases not matched to a gene: 10. Written as DNA, the CDR3 is TGCAGCGTGACAGGACTAGCGGGTCTTCGTGAGCAGTTCTTC. Translated, it gives CSVTGLAGLREQFF.

Here the CDR3 reads CASSPPGGSWSQYF. The CDR3 nucleotides are TGTGCCAGCAGCCCCCCCGGAGGCAGTTGGTCCCAGTACTTC. This chain uses TRBV3-1 (or the pseudogene TRBV3-2) with TRBJ2-5, with D possibly matching TRBD2 (5 bases). Germline loops: CDR1 LGHDT, CDR2 YNNKEL (reference sequence). The V end was cut by 4 bases, the J end by 9 bases, with 18 bases between. This CDR3 has 14 residues.

This rearrangement joins TRBV7-8 to TRBJ2-2; 9 bases map to TRBD1. The CDR3 sequence is 16 residues long. Germline values: CDR1 SGHVS, CDR2 FQNEAQ. The ends lost 5 bases at V and 3 bases at J; junction bases unmatched: 7. The DNA for the CDR3 is TGTGCCAGCAGCATGACGGGACAGGGATACACCGGGGAGCTGTTTTTT. This translates into CASSMTGQGYTGELFF.

The chain is built from TRBV28 and TRBJ1-4, with TRBD1 matching 7 bases. Trimming cost V 6 bases and J 5 bases; bases outside gene matches: 9. CDR3 length: 15 residues. Germline V gene sequence: CDR1 MDHEN, CDR2 SYDVKM. The CDR3 here is CASSDDRAHNEKLFF. CDR3 nucleotides: TGTGCCAGCAGCGATGACAGGGCCCACAATGAAAAACTGTTTTTT. Full variable domain (remainder filled in from reference TRBV28 and TRBJ1-4): DVKVTQSSRYLVKRTGEKVFLECVQDMDHENMFWYRQDPGLGLRLIYFSYDVKMKEKGDIPEGYSVSREKKERFSLILESASTNQTSMYLCASSDDRAHNEKLFFGSGTQLSVL.

The rearrangement links TRBV10-2 to TRBJ1-5; no definite D call. CDR1 is WSHSY and CDR2 is SAAADI in the germline V gene. The CDR3 has 12 amino acids. Trimming left V 6 bases short and J 7 bases short, with 10 bases between. DNA for the CDR3: TGCGCCAGCAGCAACTACGGCCAGCCCCAGCATTTT. Encoded protein: CASSNYGQPQHF.

This clone occurred a few times. The chain has TRBV2 and TRBJ1-5, with 11 bases lining up with TRBD1. CDR1 is SNHLY and CDR2 is FYNNEI in the germline V gene. The CDR3 sequence is 15 residues long. Trimming at V came to 4 bases and at J to 4 bases, leaving 3 bases not matched to a gene. CDR3 protein: CASSVGTGGNQPQHF. The CDR3 nucleotides are TGTGCCAGCAGTGTGGGGACAGGGGGGAATCAGCCCCAGCATTTT. Full variable domain (missing parts from reference TRBV2 and TRBJ1-5): EPEVTQTPSHQVTQMGQEVILRCVPISNHLYFYWYRQILGQKVEFLVSFYNNEISEKSEIFDDQFSVERPDGSNFTLKIRSTKLEDSAMYFCASSVGTGGNQPQHFGDGTRLSIL.

The CDR3 DNA sequence: TGCAGTGCTAGTTCGCCAGGGGCTTGGAGCGAGCAGTACTTC. Its translation is CSASSPGAWSEQYF. The chain recombines TRBV20-1 with TRBJ2-7; TRBD1 is a possible D gene (6 bases). Per the germline V gene, CDR1 is DFQATT and CDR2 is SNEGSKA (reference sequence). This CDR3 is 14 amino acids long. V was cut by 3 bases and J by 6 bases, with 18 bases left in between.

This chain uses TRBV30 with TRBJ1-1, with 9 bases identical to TRBD1. The CDR3 runs 14 residues. Germline V gene data show CDR1 as GTSNPN and CDR2 as SVGIG (reference sequence). V lost 2 bases, J lost 6 bases, and 7 bases stayed unmatched. CDR3 sequence reads: CAWSFTDRGSEAFF. DNA of the CDR3: TGTGCCTGGAGTTTCACGGACAGGGGCTCTGAAGCTTTCTTT. The full variable domain, rest sourced from reference TRBV30 and TRBJ1-1, is SQTIHQWPATLVQPVGSPLSLECTVEGTSNPNLYWYRQAAGRGLQLLFYSVGIGQISSEVPQNLSASRPQDRQFILSSKKLLLSDSGFYLCAWSFTDRGSEAFFGQGTRLTVV.

This clone was observed a single time. The rearrangement links TRBV7-2 to TRBJ2-5; TRBD2 agrees at 7 bases. The V gene's germline CDR1 is SGHTA and CDR2 FQGNSA. The CDR3 is 14 amino acids. After removal of 2 bases from V and 5 bases from J, the junction contained 5 bases not matched to a gene. As DNA, the CDR3 is TGTGCCAGCAGCTTACGGACTAGATCGGAGACCCAGTACTTC. It is translated as CASSLRTRSETQYF.

The chain has TRBV15 and TRBJ2-5; D remains unclear. The CDR3 extends over 16 amino acids. Germline CDR1 LNHNV, CDR2 YYDKDF (reference sequence). V lost 3 bases and J 3 bases, leaving 17 bases between the germline ends. CDR3 coding DNA: TGTGCCACCAGCAGCAAAACGGCAGGTCCCGAAGAGACCCAGTACTTC. Amino acids: CATSSKTAGPEETQYF.

The J gene is TRBJ1-2, the V gene TRBV6-2 or TRBV6-3; 10 positions match TRBD1. The germline CDR1 and CDR2 sequences are MNHEY and SVGEGT. J was trimmed by 7 bases and V by 5 bases; bases with no gene match: 10. This CDR3 spans 15 amino acids. This CDR3 reads CASSRSGTGEIGYTF. The CDR3 DNA reads as TGTGCCAGCAGTAGATCTGGGACAGGGGAGATTGGCTACACCTTC.